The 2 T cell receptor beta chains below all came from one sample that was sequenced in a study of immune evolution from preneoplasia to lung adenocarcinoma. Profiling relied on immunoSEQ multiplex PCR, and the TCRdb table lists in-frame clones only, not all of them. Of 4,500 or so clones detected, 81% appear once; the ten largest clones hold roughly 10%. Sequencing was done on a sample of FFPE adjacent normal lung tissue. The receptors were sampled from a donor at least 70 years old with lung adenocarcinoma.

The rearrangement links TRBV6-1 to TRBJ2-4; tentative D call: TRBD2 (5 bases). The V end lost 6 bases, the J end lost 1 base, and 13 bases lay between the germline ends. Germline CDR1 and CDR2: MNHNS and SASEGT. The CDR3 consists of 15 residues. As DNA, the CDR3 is TGTGCCAGCAGGGCCGACCCGGGGGCCAAAAACATTCAGTACTTC. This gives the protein CASRADPGAKNIQYF.

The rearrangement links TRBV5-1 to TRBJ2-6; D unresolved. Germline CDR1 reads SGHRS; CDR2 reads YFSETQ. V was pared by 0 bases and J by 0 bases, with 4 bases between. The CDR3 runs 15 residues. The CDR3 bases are TGCGCCAGCAGCTTGGGGCTCTCTGGGGCCAACGTCCTGACTTTC. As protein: CASSLGLSGANVLTF. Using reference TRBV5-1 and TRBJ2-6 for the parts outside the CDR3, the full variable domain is KAGVTQTPRYLIKTRGQQVTLSCSPISGHRSVSWYQQTPGQGLQFLFEYFSETQRNKGNFPGRFSGRQFSNSRSEMNVSTLELGDSALYLCASSLGLSGANVLTFGAGSRLTVL.